This TCR beta chain was found in a study of OX40 agonist ivuxolimab in advanced cancers. At the level of the study: Patients received ivuxolimab, an agonistic anti-OX40 (CD134) antibody. Intravenous ivuxolimab at 0.01 to 10 mg/kg was given to patients every 2 weeks.

With regard to this clone: Its specificity is unknown.

Blood draws occurred at baseline, cycle 4 day 1, and cycle 7 day 1. General study results and limits: There was clonal expansion of CD4+ and CD8+ blood T cells by week 6 at 0.1 to 3.0 mg/kg.

TCRdb's table, derived via immunoSEQ multiplex PCR, lists solely in-frame clones and lacks some. The table has tens of thousands of clones, roughly 82% seen once; the top ten hold more than 2%. The source was CD4+ or CD8+ T cells sorted from blood, collected in a trial of the OX40 agonist ivuxolimab. The sequence came from an adult with an advanced solid tumor such as melanoma, head and neck, liver or kidney cancer.

CDR3 loop: CAWDRGRTEAFF. The DNA for the CDR3 is TGTGCCTGGGACAGGGGGCGGACTGAAGCTTTCTTT. V and J are TRBV30 and TRBJ1-1; the match to TRBD1 covers 10 bases. The CDR3 consists of 12 residues. The J segment lost 5 bases and the V segment lost 5 bases, leaving 2 bases of the junction unmatched. Germline assignment: CDR1 GTSNPN and CDR2 SVGIG (reference sequence).